The rows below give T cell receptor beta chains drawn from one sample of a study of cytomegalovirus exposure and HLA in healthy donors. Clones were sequenced by immunoSEQ multiplex PCR, and TCRdb holds only the in-frame ones, with some missing. The sample has 200,000 or so clones; 87% are singletons. Material: PBMCs. Source of these receptors: a girl less than two years old in good health and CMV-seronegative. The conserved cysteine and the conserved F or W are not part of the CDR3 here. Size is stated for part of the rows, as once, few or many counts, or as a class when the clone is expanded.

clone_size v_call cdr3_aa
NA TRBV2 ASSEGFAGVLYEQY
NA TRBV5-1 ASSLEWAETQY
NA TRBV12-2 ASRLVSYFTEAF
once TRBV6-1 ASSEGTGGAEQY
NA TRBV7-2 ASSSGSYPLSHEQY
NA TRBV6-1 ASTPTAEGTEAF
NA TRBV2 ASSVNSRNY
NA TRBV19 ASSIRGVNYGYT
NA TRBV27 ASSHLPGTESYNEQF
NA TRBV5-6 ASRTTGEDEKLF
NA TRBV7-9 ASSPFSHEQY
NA TRBV5-1 ASSLVDRDDNEQF
NA TRBV4-1 ASSQDLRLAGARADTQY
NA TRBV7-9 ASSFGISLSGNTIY
NA TRBV6-6 ASSYSTGGEGEQY
NA TRBV2 ASSKTGETQY
NA TRBV9 ASSSGGGSNQPQH
NA TRBV19 ASSHRVTQY
NA TRBV7-2 ASSRRGELLYGYT
NA TRBV5-1 ASSLGGGRYQPQH
NA TRBV6-7 ASSGGQGDAYRNQPQH
NA TRBV30 AFYRDRGSLSHGYT
NA TRBV7-9 ASSSYQGRITPLH
NA TRBV5-1 ASQNRGSTDTQY
NA TRBV30 AWSSRPWQGNYYEQY
NA TRBV2 ASSALQVRDQPQH
few TRBV6-1 ASSEVLGLRGEKLF
NA TRBV25-1 ASSESAGGRFTDTQY
NA TRBV6-1 ASFPEVGRPQH
NA TRBV4-1 ASSQEPGQGASTEAF
NA TRBV4-2 ASSQGRSNNEQF
NA TRBV14 ASSRVSGKYGYT
NA TRBV21-1 ASSKVGETQETQY
NA TRBV5-1 ASSLAGVVWQETQY
NA TRBV7-9 ASSLEGVGNQPQH
NA TRBV27 ASSLVGAGGYSETQY
NA TRBV10-2 ASSGQGVGYT
NA TRBV6-5 ASSYDGAGGYT
NA TRBV7-9 ASSRFNEQF
NA TRBV30 ACHSGNSYEQY
NA TRBV5-1 ASRGGVGNEQF
NA TRBV6-1 ASRRRDSYEKLF
NA TRBV9 ASSAGLAGPLNEQF
few TRBV6-1 ASNRANNQPQH
NA TRBV18 ASLSAGTGELF
few TRBV9 ASKVGTSLTGELF